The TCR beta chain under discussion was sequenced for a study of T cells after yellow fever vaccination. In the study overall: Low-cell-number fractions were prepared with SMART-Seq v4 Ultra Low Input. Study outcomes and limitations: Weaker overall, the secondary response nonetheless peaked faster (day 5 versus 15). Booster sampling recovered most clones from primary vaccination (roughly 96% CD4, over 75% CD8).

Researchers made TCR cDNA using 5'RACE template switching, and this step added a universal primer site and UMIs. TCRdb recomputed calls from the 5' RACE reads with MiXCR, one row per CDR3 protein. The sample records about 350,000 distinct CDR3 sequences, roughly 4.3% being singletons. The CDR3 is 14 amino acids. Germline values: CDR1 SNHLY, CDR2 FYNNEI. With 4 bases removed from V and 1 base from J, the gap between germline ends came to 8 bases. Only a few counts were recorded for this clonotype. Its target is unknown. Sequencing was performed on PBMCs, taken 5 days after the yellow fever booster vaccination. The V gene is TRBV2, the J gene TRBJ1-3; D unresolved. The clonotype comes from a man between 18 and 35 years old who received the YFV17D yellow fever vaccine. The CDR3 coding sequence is TGTGCCAGCAGTGTGGGCCTTTCTGGAAACACCATATATTTT. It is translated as CASSVGLSGNTIYF.